Presented here are 6 T cell receptor beta chains from one specimen sequenced in a study of blood T cell repertoires in COVID-19. TCRdb's copy holds only in-frame clones and misses some; the assay was immunoSEQ multiplex PCR. The sample has more than 300,000 clones; 89% are singletons. Source material: peripheral blood. The receptors shown here come from a woman in her twenties or thirties with COVID-19, enrolled during active disease.

The chain combines TRBV13 with TRBJ1-5; 9 bases map to TRBD1. Germline V gene lookup returns CDR1 PRHDT and CDR2 FYEKMQ (reference sequence). The CDR3 has 14 residues. Trimming took 6 bases from V and 4 from J; bases not matched to a gene: 4. The CDR3 DNA is TGTGCCAGCAGTCGAGGGACAGGGAATCAGCCCCAGCATTTT. As protein: CASSRGTGNQPQHF.

The chain uses TRBV20-1 and TRBJ1-1; D uncertain. Germline V CDR1 and CDR2: DFQATT, SNEGSKA (reference sequence). The CDR3 extends over 13 amino acids. Trimming stripped 7 bases from V and 0 bases from J, with 12 bases between. CDR3: CSGSDGMNTEAFF. The CDR3 DNA is TGCAGTGGTAGTGACGGGATGAACACTGAAGCTTTCTTT.

The chain is built from TRBV5-1 and TRBJ1-6, with D hard to call. Germline-derived CDR1 and CDR2 are SGHRS and YFSETQ. This CDR3 is built from 15 residues. V was shortened by 3 bases and J by 7 bases, with 14 bases between the two germline ends. The CDR3 DNA reads TGCGCCAGCAGCTCCAATGCGGGGTCCAATTCACCCCTCCACTTT. Translation gives CASSSNAGSNSPLHF.

The rearrangement uses TRBV4-1 and TRBJ1-5; D uncertain. The CDR3 contains 14 residues. CDR1 and CDR2 (germline): MGHRA, YSYEKL. V lost 6 bases, J lost 4 bases, and 13 bases lay in between. The CDR3 sequence is CASSLIQANQPQHF. CDR3 bases: TGCGCCAGCAGTCTCATCCAGGCTAATCAGCCCCAGCATTTT.

The chain combines TRBV9 with TRBJ1-2, with unresolved D. This CDR3 region has 13 residues. Germline V lookup: CDR1 SGDLS, CDR2 YYNGEE. V was shortened by 0 bases and J by 8 bases, with 11 bases between the two germline ends. CDR3 in DNA: TGTGCCAGCAGCGTAGCCCCGACTCGCGGCTACACCTTC. Translation gives CASSVAPTRGYTF. Combining the CDR3 with reference TRBV9 and TRBJ1-2 gives the whole variable domain DSGVTQTPKHLITATGQRVTLRCSPRSGDLSVYWYQQSLDQGLQFLIQYYNGEERAKGNILERFSAQQFPDLHSELNLSSLELGDSALYFCASSVAPTRGYTFGSGTRLTVV.

The gene calls are TRBV6-6 and TRBJ1-1; possible D gene TRBD1, 5 bases. The V and J ends lost 6 bases and 5 bases respectively, with 16 bases between them. Per germline, CDR1 MNHNY and CDR2 SVGAGI (reference sequence). The CDR3 has 14 amino acids. The CDR3 coding sequence is TGTGCCAGCAGCGAGAGACGGGGGGGAACTGAAGCTTTCTTT. This gives the protein CASSERRGGTEAFF.